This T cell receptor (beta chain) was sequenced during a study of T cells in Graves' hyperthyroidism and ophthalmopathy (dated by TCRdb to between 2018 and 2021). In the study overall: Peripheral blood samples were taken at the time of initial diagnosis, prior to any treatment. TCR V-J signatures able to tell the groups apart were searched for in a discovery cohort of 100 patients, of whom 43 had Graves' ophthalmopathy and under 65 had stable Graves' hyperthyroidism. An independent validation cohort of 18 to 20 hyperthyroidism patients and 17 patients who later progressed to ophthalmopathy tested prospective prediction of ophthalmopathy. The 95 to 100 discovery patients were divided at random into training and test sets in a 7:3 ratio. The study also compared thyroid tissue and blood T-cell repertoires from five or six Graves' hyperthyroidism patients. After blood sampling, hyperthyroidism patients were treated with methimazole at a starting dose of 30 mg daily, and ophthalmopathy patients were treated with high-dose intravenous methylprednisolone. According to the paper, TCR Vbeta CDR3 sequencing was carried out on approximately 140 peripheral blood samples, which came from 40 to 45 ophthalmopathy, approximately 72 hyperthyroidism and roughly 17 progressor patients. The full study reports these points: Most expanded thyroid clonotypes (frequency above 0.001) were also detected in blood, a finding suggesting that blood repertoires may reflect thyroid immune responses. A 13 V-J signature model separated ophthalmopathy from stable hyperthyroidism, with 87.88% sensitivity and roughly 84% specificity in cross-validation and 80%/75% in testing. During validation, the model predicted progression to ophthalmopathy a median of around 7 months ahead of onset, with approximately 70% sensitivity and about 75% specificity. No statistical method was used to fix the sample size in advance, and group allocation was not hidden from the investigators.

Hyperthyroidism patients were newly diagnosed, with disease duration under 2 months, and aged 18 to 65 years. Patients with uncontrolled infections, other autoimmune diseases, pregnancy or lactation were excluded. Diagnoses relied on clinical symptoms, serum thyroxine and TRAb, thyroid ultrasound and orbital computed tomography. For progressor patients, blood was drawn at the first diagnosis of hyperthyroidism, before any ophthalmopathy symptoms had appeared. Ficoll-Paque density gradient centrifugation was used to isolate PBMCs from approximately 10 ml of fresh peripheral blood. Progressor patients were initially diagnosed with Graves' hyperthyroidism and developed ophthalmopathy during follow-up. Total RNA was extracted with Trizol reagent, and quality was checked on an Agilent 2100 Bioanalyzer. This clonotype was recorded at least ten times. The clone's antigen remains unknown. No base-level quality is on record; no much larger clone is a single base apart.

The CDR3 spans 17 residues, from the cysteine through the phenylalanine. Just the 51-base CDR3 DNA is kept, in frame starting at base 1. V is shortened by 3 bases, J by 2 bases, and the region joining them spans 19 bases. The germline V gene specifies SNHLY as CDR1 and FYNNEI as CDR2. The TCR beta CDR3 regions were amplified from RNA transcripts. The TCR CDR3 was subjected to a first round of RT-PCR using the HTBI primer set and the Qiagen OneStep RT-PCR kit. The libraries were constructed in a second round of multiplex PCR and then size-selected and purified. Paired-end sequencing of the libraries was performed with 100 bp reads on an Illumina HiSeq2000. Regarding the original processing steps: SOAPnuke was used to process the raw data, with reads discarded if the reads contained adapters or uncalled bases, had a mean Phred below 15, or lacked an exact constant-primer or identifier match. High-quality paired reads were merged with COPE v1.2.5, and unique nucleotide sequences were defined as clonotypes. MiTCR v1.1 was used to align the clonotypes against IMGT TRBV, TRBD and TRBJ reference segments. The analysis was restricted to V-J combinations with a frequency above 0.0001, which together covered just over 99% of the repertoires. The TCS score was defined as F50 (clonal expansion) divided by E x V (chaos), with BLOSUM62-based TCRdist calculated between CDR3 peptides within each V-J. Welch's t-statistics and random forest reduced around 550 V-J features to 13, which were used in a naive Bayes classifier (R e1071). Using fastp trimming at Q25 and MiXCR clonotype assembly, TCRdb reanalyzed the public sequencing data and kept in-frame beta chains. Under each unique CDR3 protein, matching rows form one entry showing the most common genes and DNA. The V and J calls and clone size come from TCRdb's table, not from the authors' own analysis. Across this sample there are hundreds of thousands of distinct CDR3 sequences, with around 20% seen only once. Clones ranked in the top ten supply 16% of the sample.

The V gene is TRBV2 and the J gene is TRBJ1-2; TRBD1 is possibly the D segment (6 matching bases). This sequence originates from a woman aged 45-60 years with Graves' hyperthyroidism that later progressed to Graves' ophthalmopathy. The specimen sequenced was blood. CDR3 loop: CASSDPLDRTINYGYTF. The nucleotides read TGTGCCAGCAGTGACCCCCTAGACAGGACAATCAACTATGGCTACACCTTC.